These T cell receptor beta chains were read from a single sample in a study of blood T cell repertoires in COVID-19. Data came from immunoSEQ multiplex PCR; TCRdb stores just in-frame clones and leaves some out. The repertoire holds about 210,000 clones, 70% to 90% seen once, with approximately 4% in the top ten. The sequenced material came from PBMCs or T cells enriched from blood (not recorded which). The origin of the receptors is a woman in her thirties who had been exposed to COVID-19. The CDR3 runs from the conserved cysteine through the conserved F or W. A D gene is named only where the DNA matches it firmly. The listing skips clone size in some rows; elsewhere it reads once, few, many or a size class.

TRBJ1-1 | TRBV20-1 | NA | NA | TGCAGTGCTAGTTATTTGGACAGAGCTGAAGCTTTCTTT | CSASYLDRAEAFF
TRBJ1-6 | TRBV7-9 | NA | NA | TGTGCCAGCAGCCCGGACTGGCTTCCCCATAATTCACCCCTCCACTTT | CASSPDWLPHNSPLHF
TRBJ1-2 | TRBV6-5 | NA | few | TGTGCCAGCAGTTACCATCAGGCTTCTAACTATGGCTACACCTTC | CASSYHQASNYGYTF
TRBJ1-2 | TRBV10-2 | NA | NA | TGCGCCAGCAGTGAACAGGGACACTATGGCTACACCTTC | CASSEQGHYGYTF
TRBJ1-5 | TRBV9 | NA | NA | TGTGCCAGCAGCGCCCATGAGGGGGGGTTATCTCAGCCCCAGCATTTT | CASSAHEGGLSQPQHF
TRBJ1-2 | TRBV6-5 | NA | NA | TGTGCCAGCACCGCGGGGGATGGCTACACCTTC | CASTAGDGYTF
TRBJ1-1 | TRBV2 | NA | NA | TGTGCCAGCAGTGAATTCCAGGGGTCGACTGAAGCTTTCTTT | CASSEFQGSTEAFF
TRBJ2-5 | TRBV4-1 | TRBD2 | NA | TGCGCCAGCAGCCCGGAACTAGCGCTGGAGACCCAGTACTTC | CASSPELALETQYF
TRBJ2-3 | TRBV5-1 | NA | NA | TGCGCCAGCAGCCCCAAAGGGGGAGCGGATACGCAGTATTTT | CASSPKGGADTQYF
TRBJ2-3 | TRBV10-3 | TRBD1 | NA | TGTGCCATCAGAGGGAGTAACAGGGGAGTTAGAGATACGCAGTATTTT | CAIRGSNRGVRDTQYF
TRBJ2-1 | TRBV2 | NA | NA | TGTGCCAGCAGGAAATTGACAGCGGGCAATGAGCAGTTCTTC | CASRKLTAGNEQFF
TRBJ1-4 | TRBV25-1 | TRBD1 | NA | TGTGCCAGCAGCTATACCGGACAGGGCGAGTTTTTT | CASSYTGQGEFF
TRBJ1-5 | TRBV18 | TRBD1 | NA | TGTGCCAGCTCAGCCATCCGAATCCGGGACAGCTATAGCAATCAGCCCCAGCATTTT | CASSAIRIRDSYSNQPQHF
TRBJ2-5 | TRBV29-1 | TRBD1 | NA | TGCAGCGATAGACAGGGGGAGACCCAGTACTTC | CSDRQGETQYF
TRBJ1-5 | TRBV18 | TRBD1 | once | TGTGCCAGCTCAACCGGGACAGGGGCGAGCAATCAGCCCCAGCATTTT | CASSTGTGASNQPQHF
TRBJ1-4 | TRBV15 | TRBD1 | NA | TGTGCCACCAGCAGAGGGGACAGCCTCAATGAAAAACTGTTTTTT | CATSRGDSLNEKLFF
TRBJ1-4 | TRBV4-1 | NA | NA | TGCGCCAGCAGCCAAGTCATGGGGCTTGGTGAAAAACTGTTTTTT | CASSQVMGLGEKLFF
TRBJ2-2 | TRBV18 | NA | NA | TGTGCCAGCTCAGCGACAGACGGCGGGGAGCTGTTTTTT | CASSATDGGELFF
TRBJ2-7 | TRBV19 | NA | NA | TGTGCCAGTAGTGGTCGTCCCAGGCGGGTAAACGAGCAGTACTTC | CASSGRPRRVNEQYF
TRBJ2-7 | TRBV30 | TRBD1 | once | TGTGCCTGGGAACCGGGACAGCAGCCCTACGAGCAGTACTTC | CAWEPGQQPYEQYF
TRBJ1-6 | TRBV9 | NA | NA | TGTGCCAGCAGCAGACTCGGGCAGGGCAATTCACCCCTCCACTTT | CASSRLGQGNSPLHF
TRBJ1-1 | TRBV29-1 | NA | few | TGCAGCGTTGCCCTAATTGAGAACACTGAAGCTTTCTTT | CSVALIENTEAFF
TRBJ2-4 | TRBV7-8 | TRBD2 | NA | TGTGCCAGCAGCTCGGGGGGGAACATTCAGTACTTC | CASSSGGNIQYF
TRBJ2-7 | TRBV5-1 | TRBD1 | NA | TGCGCCAGCAGCCCGACAGGGGGCTCCTACGAGCAGTACTTC | CASSPTGGSYEQYF
TRBJ1-4 | TRBV5-5 | TRBD1 | NA | TGTGCCAGCAGCGTAGCAGGGGGCGGGCGCGAAAAACTGTTTTTT | CASSVAGGGREKLFF
TRBJ2-7 | TRBV5-6 | TRBD1 | NA | TGTGCCAGCAGCTACGGGACAGTAATTTACGAGCAGTACTTC | CASSYGTVIYEQYF
TRBJ2-7 | TRBV10-2 | NA | NA | TGCGCCAGCAAATCGGGGGGCCGGGACGAGCAGTACTTC | CASKSGGRDEQYF
TRBJ2-7 | TRBV5-1 | TRBD1 | NA | TGCGCCAGCAGCTTGGCACCGGGACAGGGGACCTACGAGCAGTACTTC | CASSLAPGQGTYEQYF
TRBJ2-1 | TRBV3-1/TRBV3-2 | TRBD2 | NA | TGTGCCAGCAGCCTCGGACTAGGACGTGAGCAGTTCTTC | CASSLGLGREQFF
TRBJ1-5 | TRBV30 | NA | NA | TGTGCCTGGAGTGGAGGTCTTAATCAGCCCCAGCATTTT | CAWSGGLNQPQHF
TRBJ1-2 | TRBV6-6 | NA | NA | TGTGCCAGCAGCCTACAGGGAGTGGGAGGCTACACCTTC | CASSLQGVGGYTF
TRBJ1-2 | TRBV6-5 | TRBD1 | NA | TGTGCCAGCAGTCCCGACAGGGGTCAACGCTACACCTTC | CASSPDRGQRYTF
TRBJ1-2 | TRBV2 | NA | few | TGTGCCAGCAGCCCGCCCCGAGGGAACTTCAATCGGGGCTACACCTTC | CASSPPRGNFNRGYTF
TRBJ2-1 | TRBV4-1 | NA | NA | TGCGCCAGCAGCCAAGAGAGCTTAAGGGGTGAGCAGTTCTTC | CASSQESLRGEQFF
TRBJ1-2 | TRBV6-2/TRBV6-3 | TRBD1 | NA | TGTGCCAGCAGCCCCGGACAGGGCATCCACTATGGCTACACCTTC | CASSPGQGIHYGYTF
TRBJ2-7 | TRBV2 | NA | NA | TGTGCCACATACTCGGGGGACTTC | CATYSGDF
TRBJ2-2 | TRBV24-1 | NA | NA | TGTGCCTCGAGTTCAGGCAACACCGGGGAGCTGTTTTTT | CASSSGNTGELFF
TRBJ2-3 | TRBV29-1 | TRBD1 | NA | TGCAGCGTTGTCCCGGGACAGGGTAAAGTCCTCTCTTCGCAGTATTTT | CSVVPGQGKVLSSQYF
TRBJ1-4 | TRBV5-6 | TRBD1 | NA | TGTGCCAGCAGCTTGAGGACAGGGATGGCGCTCCTAGGTGAAAAACTGTTTTTT | CASSLRTGMALLGEKLFF
TRBJ2-5 | TRBV24-1 | TRBD2 | NA | TGTGCCACCAGTGATCTCGGTGGCGGGGGGGACTGGGAGACCCAGTACTTC | CATSDLGGGGDWETQYF
TRBJ1-1 | TRBV30 | NA | NA | TGTGCCTGGAACGAGGGAGCGCCTGAAGCTTTCTTT | CAWNEGAPEAFF
TRBJ1-3 | TRBV5-1 | TRBD1 | few | TGCGCCAGCAGCCCACTGGACAGGTGGAGCTCTGGAAACACCATATATTTT | CASSPLDRWSSGNTIYF
TRBJ2-1 | TRBV21-1 | NA | NA | TGTGCCAGCAGCGTATCTGACAGGGGTGGTTCGAATGAGCAGTTCTTC | CASSVSDRGGSNEQFF
TRBJ2-7 | TRBV3-1/TRBV3-2 | TRBD2 | NA | TGTGCCAGCAGCCCTACCGGGACTACAAAGGTCGGGGAGTACTTC | CASSPTGTTKVGEYF
TRBJ1-2 | TRBV5-8 | NA | NA | TGTGCCAGCAGCTTGGTCGGGGGTGGCTACACCTTC | CASSLVGGGYTF
TRBJ1-2 | TRBV30 | TRBD1 | NA | TGTGCCTGGAGTTCAGGGGGCAACTATGGCTACACCTTC | CAWSSGGNYGYTF
TRBJ2-2 | TRBV30 | TRBD1 | NA | TGTGCCTGGGGGACAGGGCCCACCGGGGAGCTGTTTTTT | CAWGTGPTGELFF
TRBJ1-1 | TRBV2 | TRBD1 | NA | TGTGCCAGCAGGGGACTAAGGACAGGGGACACTGAAGCTTTCTTT | CASRGLRTGDTEAFF
TRBJ1-2 | TRBV2 | NA | few | TGTGCCAGCAGTGAAGACAGGGCCTATGGCTACACCTTC | CASSEDRAYGYTF
TRBJ1-2 | TRBV24-1 | NA | NA | TGTGCCACCAGTGATTTGGCGCTTAACTATGGCTACACCTTC | CATSDLALNYGYTF
TRBJ1-1 | TRBV5-1 | NA | NA | TGCGCCAGCAGCTTGCCAGAGAACACTGAAGCTTTCTTT | CASSLPENTEAFF